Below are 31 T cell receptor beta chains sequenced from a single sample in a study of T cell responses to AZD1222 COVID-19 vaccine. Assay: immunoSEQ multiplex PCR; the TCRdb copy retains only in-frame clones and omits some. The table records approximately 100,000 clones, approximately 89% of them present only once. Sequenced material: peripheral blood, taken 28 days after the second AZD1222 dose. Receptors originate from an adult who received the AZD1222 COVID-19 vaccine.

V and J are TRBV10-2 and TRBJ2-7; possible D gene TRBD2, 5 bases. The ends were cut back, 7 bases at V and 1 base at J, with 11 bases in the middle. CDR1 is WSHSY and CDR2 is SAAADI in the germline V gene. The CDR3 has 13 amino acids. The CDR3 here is CASTTDWSYEQYF. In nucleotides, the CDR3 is TGCGCCAGCACCACGGACTGGTCCTACGAGCAGTACTTC.

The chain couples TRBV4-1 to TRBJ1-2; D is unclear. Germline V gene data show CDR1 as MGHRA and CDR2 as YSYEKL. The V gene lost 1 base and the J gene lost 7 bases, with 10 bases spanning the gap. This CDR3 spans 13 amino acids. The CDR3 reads CASSQANGLGYTF. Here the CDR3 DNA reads TGCGCCAGCAGCCAAGCTAACGGGCTTGGCTACACCTTC.

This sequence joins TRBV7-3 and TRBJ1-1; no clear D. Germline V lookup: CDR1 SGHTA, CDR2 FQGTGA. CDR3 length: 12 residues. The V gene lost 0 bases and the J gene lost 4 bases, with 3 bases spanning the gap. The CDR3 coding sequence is TGTGCCAGCAGCTTAACGGGCACTGAAGCTTTCTTT. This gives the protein CASSLTGTEAFF.

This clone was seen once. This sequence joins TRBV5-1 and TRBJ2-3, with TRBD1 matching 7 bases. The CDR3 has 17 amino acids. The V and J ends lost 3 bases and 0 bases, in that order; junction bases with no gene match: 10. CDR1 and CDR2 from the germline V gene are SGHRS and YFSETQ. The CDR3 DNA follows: TGCGCCAGCAGCTCCCTACCGGGACAGTCTAGCACAGATACGCAGTATTTT. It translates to CASSSLPGQSSTDTQYF.

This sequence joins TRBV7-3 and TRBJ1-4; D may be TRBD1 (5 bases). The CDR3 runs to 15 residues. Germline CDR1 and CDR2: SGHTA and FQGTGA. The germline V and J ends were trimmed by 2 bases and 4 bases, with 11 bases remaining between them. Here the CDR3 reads CASSLLGRVNEKLFF. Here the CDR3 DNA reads TGTGCCAGCAGCTTACTCGGCAGGGTTAATGAAAAACTGTTTTTT. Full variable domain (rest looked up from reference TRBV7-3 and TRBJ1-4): GAGVSQTPSNKVTEKGKYVELRCDPISGHTALYWYRQSLGQGPEFLIYFQGTGAADDSGLPNDRFFAVRPEGSVSTLKIQRTERGDSAVYLCASSLLGRVNEKLFFGSGTQLSVL.

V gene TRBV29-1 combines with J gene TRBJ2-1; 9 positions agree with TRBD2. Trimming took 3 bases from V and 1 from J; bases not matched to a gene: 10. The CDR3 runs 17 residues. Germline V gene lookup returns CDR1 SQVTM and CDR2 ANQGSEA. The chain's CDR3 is CSVEKSQTSGSYNEQFF. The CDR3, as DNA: TGCAGCGTTGAGAAATCCCAAACTAGCGGGTCCTACAATGAGCAGTTCTTC.

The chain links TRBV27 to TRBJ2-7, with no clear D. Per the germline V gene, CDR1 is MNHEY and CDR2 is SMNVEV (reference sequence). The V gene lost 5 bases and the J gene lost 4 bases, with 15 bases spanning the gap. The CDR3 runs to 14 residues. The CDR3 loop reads CASSPSIGPYEQYF. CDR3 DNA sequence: TGTGCCAGCAGTCCGTCTATTGGGCCTTACGAGCAGTACTTC.

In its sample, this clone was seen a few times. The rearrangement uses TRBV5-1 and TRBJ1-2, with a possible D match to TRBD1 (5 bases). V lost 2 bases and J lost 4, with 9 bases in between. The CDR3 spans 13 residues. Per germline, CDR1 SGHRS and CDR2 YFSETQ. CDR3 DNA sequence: TGCGCCAGCAGCTTAGGGGAAGTCTATGGCTACACCTTC. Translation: CASSLGEVYGYTF.

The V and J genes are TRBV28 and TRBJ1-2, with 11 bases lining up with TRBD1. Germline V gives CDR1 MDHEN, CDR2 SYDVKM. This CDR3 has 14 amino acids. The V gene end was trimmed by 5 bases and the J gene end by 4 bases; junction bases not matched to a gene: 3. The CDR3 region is CASSLGQGAYGYTF. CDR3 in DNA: TGTGCCAGCAGTCTCGGACAGGGGGCCTATGGCTACACCTTC.

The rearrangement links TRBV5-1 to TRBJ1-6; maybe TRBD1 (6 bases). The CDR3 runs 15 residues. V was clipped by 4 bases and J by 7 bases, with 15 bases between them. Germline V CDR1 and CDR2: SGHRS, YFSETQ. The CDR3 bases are TGCGCCAGCAGCGCGGAAGGGGGTGGAAATTCACCCCTCCACTTT. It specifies CASSAEGGGNSPLHF.

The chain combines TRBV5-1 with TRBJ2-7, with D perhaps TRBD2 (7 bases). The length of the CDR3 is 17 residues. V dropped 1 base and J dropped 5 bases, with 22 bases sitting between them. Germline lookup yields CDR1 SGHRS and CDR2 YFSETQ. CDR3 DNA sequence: TGCGCCAGCAGCTTGCTCGGTGCCGGGGGGCGTGGGAACGAGCAGTACTTC. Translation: CASSLLGAGGRGNEQYF. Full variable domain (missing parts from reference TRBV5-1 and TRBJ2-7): KAGVTQTPRYLIKTRGQQVTLSCSPISGHRSVSWYQQTPGQGLQFLFEYFSETQRNKGNFPGRFSGRQFSNSRSEMNVSTLELGDSALYLCASSLLGAGGRGNEQYFGPGTRLTVT.

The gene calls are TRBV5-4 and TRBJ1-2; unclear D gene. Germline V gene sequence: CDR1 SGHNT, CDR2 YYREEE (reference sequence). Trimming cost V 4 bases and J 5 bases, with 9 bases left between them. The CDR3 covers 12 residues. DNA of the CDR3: TGTGCCAGCAGCCTACCCCAATATGGCTACACCTTC. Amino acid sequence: CASSLPQYGYTF.

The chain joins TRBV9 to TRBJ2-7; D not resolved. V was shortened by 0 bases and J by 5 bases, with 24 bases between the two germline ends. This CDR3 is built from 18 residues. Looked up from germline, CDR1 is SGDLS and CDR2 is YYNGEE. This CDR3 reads CASSVATATVDQPNEQYF. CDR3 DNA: TGTGCCAGCAGCGTAGCCACGGCTACGGTCGACCAACCCAACGAGCAGTACTTC.

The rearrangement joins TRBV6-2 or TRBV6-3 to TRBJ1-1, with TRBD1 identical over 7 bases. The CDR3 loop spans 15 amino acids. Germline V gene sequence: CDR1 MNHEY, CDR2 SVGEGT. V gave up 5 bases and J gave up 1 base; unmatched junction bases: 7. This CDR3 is CASSRGGGKNTEAFF. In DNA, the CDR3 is TGTGCCAGCAGTCGTGGAGGGGGCAAGAACACTGAAGCTTTCTTT.

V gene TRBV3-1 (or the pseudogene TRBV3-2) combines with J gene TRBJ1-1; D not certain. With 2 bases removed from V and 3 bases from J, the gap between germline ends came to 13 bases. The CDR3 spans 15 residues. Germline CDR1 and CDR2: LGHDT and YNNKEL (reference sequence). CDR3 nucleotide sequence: TGTGCCAGCAGCCAAAGACCTACCCGGGACACTGAAGCTTTCTTT. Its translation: CASSQRPTRDTEAFF.

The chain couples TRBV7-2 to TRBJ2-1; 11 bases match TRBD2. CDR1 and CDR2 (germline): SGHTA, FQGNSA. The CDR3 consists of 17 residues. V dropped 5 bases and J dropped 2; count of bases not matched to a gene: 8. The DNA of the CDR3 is TGTGCCAGCAGCCTAACTTCTAGCGGGGGGACCTACAATGAGCAGTTCTTC. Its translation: CASSLTSSGGTYNEQFF.

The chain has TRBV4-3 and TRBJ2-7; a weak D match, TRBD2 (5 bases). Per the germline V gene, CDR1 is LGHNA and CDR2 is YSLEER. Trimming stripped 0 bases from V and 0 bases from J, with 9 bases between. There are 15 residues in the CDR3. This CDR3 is CASSQDEGSSYEQYF. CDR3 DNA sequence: TGCGCCAGCAGCCAAGATGAGGGTAGCTCCTACGAGCAGTACTTC.

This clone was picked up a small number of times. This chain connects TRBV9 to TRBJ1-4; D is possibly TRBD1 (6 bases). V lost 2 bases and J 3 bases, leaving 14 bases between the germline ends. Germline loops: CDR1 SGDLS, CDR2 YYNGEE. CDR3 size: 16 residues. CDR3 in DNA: TGTGCCAGCAGCGTGGACCAGGGGTTCGCTAATGAAAAACTGTTTTTT. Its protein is CASSVDQGFANEKLFF.

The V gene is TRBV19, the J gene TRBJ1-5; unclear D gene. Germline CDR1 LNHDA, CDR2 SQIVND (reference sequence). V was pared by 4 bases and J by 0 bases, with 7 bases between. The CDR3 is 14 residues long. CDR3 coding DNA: TGTGCCAGTAGTAGGGAATATAGCAATCAGCCCCAGCATTTT. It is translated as CASSREYSNQPQHF.

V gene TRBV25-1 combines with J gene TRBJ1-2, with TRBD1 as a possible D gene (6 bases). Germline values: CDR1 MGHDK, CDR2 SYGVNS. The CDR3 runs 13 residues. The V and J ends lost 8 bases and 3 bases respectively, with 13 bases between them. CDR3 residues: CASGREGDYGYTF. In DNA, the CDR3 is TGTGCCAGCGGAAGAGAGGGGGACTATGGCTACACCTTC.

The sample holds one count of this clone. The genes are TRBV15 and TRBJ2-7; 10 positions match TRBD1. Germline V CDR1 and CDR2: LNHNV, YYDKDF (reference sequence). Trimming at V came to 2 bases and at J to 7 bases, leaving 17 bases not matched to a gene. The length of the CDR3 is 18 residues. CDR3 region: CATSRFSPGQGFSGEQYF. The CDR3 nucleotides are TGTGCCACCAGCAGATTTAGCCCGGGACAGGGGTTTTCAGGAGAGCAGTACTTC.

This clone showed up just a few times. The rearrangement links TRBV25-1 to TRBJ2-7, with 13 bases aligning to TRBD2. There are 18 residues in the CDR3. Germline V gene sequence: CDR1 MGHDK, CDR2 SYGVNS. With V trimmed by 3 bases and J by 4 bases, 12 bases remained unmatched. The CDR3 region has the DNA TGTGCCAGCAGTGAGCGGACTAGCGGGGGCCCCAATGTTTACGAGCAGTACTTC. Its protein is CASSERTSGGPNVYEQYF.

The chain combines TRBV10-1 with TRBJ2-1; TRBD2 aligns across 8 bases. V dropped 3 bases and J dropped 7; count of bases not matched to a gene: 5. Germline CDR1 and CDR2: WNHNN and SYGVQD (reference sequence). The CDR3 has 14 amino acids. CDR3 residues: CASSDGLAENEQFF. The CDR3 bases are TGCGCCAGCAGTGACGGACTAGCCGAGAATGAGCAGTTCTTC.

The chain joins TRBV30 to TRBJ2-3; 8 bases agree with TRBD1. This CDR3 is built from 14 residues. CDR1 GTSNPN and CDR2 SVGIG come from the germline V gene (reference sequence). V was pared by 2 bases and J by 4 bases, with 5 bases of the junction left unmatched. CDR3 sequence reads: CAWSSGQGADTQYF. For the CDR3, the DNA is TGTGCCTGGAGTTCCGGACAGGGCGCAGATACGCAGTATTTT.

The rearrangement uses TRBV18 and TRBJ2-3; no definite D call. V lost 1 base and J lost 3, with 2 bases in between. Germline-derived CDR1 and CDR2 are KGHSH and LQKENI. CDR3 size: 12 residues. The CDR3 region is CASSPRTDTQYF. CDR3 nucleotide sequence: TGTGCCAGCTCACCACGAACAGATACGCAGTATTTT.

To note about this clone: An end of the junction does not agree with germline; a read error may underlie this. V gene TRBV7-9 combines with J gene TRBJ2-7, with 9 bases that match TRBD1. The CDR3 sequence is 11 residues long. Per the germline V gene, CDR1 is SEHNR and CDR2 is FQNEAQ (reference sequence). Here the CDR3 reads CASSLGQGTSW. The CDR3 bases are TGTGCCAGCAGCTTGGGACAGGGTACTTCATGG.

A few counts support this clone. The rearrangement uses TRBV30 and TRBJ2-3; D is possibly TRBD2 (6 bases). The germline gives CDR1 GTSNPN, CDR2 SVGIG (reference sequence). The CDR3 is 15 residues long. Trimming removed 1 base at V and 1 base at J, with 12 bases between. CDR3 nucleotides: TGTGCCTGGAGTGGTAGCGGCCTAGGCACAGATACGCAGTATTTT. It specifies CAWSGSGLGTDTQYF.

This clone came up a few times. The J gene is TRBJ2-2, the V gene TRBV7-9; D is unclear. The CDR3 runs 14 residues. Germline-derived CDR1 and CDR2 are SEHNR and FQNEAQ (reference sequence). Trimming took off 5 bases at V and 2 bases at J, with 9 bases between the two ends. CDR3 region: CASSSDGNTGELFF. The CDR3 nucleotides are TGTGCCAGCAGCAGCGACGGTAACACCGGGGAGCTGTTTTTT.

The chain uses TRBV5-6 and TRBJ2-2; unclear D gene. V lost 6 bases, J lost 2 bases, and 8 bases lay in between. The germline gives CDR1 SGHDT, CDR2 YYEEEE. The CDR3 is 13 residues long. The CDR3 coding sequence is TGTGCCAGCAACCCATTTAACACCGGGGAGCTGTTTTTT. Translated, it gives CASNPFNTGELFF.

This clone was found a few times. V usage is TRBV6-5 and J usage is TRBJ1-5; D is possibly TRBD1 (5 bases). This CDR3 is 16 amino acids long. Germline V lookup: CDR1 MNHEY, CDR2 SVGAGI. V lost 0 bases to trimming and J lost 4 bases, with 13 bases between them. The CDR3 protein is CASSYSKLGGNQPQHF. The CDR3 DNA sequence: TGTGCCAGCAGTTACTCGAAATTGGGGGGTAATCAGCCCCAGCATTTT.

The DNA for the CDR3 is TGTGCCAGCAGCTCTCCGCAGGGTAGCAATCAGCCCCAGCATTTT. It translates to CASSSPQGSNQPQHF. The chain combines TRBV7-8 with TRBJ1-5, with D perhaps matching TRBD1 (5 bases). V was cut by 4 bases and J by 0 bases, with 10 bases left in between. Germline V gene sequence: CDR1 SGHVS, CDR2 FQNEAQ. The CDR3 is 15 residues long.